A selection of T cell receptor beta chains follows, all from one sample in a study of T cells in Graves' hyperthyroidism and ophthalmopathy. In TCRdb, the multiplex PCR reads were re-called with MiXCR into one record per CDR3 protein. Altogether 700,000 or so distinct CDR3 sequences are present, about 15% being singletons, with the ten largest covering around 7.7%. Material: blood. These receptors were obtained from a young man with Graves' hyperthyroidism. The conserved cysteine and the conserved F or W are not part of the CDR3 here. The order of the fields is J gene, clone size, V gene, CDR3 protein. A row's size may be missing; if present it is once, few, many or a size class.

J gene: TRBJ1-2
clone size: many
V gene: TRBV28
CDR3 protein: ASSSDRGADGYT

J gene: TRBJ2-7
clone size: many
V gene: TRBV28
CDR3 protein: ASSRDSGTGTYEQY

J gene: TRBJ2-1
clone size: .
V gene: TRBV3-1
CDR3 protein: ASRPLAGPRQF

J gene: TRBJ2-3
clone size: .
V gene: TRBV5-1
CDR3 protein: ASSLGGAMDTQY

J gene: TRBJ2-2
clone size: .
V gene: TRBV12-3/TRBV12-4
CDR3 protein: ASLHSGRVGELF

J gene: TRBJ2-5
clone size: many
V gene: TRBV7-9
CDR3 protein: ASTRSGSETQY

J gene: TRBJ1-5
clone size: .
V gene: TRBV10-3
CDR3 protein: ATAGDSNQPQH

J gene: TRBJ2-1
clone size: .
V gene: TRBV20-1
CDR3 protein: SARGTSGRSSYNEQF

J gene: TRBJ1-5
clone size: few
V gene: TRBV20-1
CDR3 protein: SASRSLGNQPQH

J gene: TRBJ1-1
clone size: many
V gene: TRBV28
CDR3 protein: ASSGYRGGNTEAF

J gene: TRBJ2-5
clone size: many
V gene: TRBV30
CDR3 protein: ARQEASGIQETQY

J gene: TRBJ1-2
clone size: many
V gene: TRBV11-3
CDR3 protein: ASSTDPSRIHT

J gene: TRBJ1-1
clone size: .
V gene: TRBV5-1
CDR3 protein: ASSEMGHPSEAF

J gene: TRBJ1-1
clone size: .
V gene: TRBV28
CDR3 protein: ASSPHDGTAAF

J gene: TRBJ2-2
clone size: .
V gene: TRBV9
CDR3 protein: ASSVFRDSRTGELF

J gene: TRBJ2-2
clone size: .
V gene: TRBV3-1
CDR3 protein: ASSRPGTENTGELF

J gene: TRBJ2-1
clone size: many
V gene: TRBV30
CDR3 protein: AWSIEQWNEQF

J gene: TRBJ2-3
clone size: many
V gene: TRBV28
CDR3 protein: ASTVAGVYDTQY

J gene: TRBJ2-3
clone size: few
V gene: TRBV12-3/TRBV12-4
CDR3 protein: ASSFGNPDTQY

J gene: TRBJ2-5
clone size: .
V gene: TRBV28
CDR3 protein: ASTPAGGLGETQY

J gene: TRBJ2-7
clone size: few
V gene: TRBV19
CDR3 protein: ASSNGHVYEQY

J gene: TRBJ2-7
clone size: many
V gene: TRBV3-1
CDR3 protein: ASSQDSSGQAYEQY

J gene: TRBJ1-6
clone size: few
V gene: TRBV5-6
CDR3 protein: ASSHLRGGDNSPLH

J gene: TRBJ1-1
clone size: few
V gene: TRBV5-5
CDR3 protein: ASSFARMNTEAF

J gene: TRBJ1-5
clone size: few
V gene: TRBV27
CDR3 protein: ASSPNHKSQPQH

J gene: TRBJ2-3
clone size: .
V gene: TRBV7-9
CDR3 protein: ASSSPGKASTDTQY

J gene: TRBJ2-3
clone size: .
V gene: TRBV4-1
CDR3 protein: ASSQDGLAGGDTQY

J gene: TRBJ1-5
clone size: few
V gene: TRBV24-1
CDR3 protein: ATSDFGLQPQH

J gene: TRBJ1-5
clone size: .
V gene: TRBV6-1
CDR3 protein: ASRPNRANNQPQH

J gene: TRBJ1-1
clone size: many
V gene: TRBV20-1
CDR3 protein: SASSTYTEAF

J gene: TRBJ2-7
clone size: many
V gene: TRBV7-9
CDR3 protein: ASSPSPYEQY

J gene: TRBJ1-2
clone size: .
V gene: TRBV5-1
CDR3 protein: ASQASGEPGYT

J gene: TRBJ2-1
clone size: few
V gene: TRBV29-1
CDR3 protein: SVESEELNEQF